This TCR beta chain originates from a study of control samples from healthy donors and cancer patients. Assay used: immunoSEQ multiplex PCR; TCRdb lists only in-frame clones, some missing. This sample yields under 150,000 clones, of which more than 75% are seen a single time; about 2.1% belongs to the top ten. The CDR3 is 17 amino acids. Germline V CDR1 and CDR2: KGHSH, LQKENI. V trimming: 3 bases; J trimming: 2 bases; junction bases outside the gene matches: 10. Sequencing used blood. The J gene is TRBJ1-5, the V gene TRBV18, with 7 bases lining up with TRBD1. The clonotype originates from an older woman in good health. The CDR3 DNA sequence: TGTGCCAGCTCACCCAGCAAAAATACAGGGGGCAATCAGCCCCAGCATTTT. As protein: CASSPSKNTGGNQPQHF.